One sample yielded the 3 T cell receptor beta chains listed below, sequenced in a study of blood T cell repertoires in COVID-19 (TCRdb year 2020). Receptor amplification or capture employed the immunoSEQ multiplex PCR assay. TCRdb carries this immuneACCESS record with in-frame sequences only. Its versions omit some clonotypes, under half of them owing to an unresolved V gene in the studies checked, with the rest unexplained. Present in this sample are about 280,000 clones, approximately 91% of which were seen just once. The top ten hold around 1% of the sample. Material: PBMCs or T cells enriched from blood (not recorded which). Receptors were obtained from a woman in her 30s who had recovered from COVID-19.

The chain recombines TRBV5-1 with TRBJ2-1, with TRBD2 matching 11 bases. Germline values: CDR1 SGHRS, CDR2 YFSETQ. The V and J ends lost 1 base and 12 bases, in that order; junction bases with no gene match: 9. CDR3 length equals 15 residues. For the CDR3, the DNA is TGCGCCAGCAGCTTGCTTACTAGCGGGGGCCTGAGGCAGTTCTTC. Translation: CASSLLTSGGLRQFF. Filled out from reference TRBV5-1 and TRBJ2-1, the complete variable domain reads KAGVTQTPRYLIKTRGQQVTLSCSPISGHRSVSWYQQTPGQGLQFLFEYFSETQRNKGNFPGRFSGRQFSNSRSEMNVSTLELGDSALYLCASSLLTSGGLRQFFGPGTRLTVL.

J is TRBJ1-4 and V is TRBV28; a possible D gene is TRBD1 (6 bases). The CDR3 totals 17 residues. CDR1 MDHEN and CDR2 SYDVKM come from the germline V gene. V was pared by 7 bases and J by 4 bases, with 22 bases between. This CDR3 reads CASMRGRGGGINEKLFF. CDR3 nucleotides: TGTGCCAGCATGCGGGGCAGGGGAGGGGGGATTAATGAAAAACTGTTTTTT.

The rearrangement uses TRBV19 and TRBJ1-5; D possibly corresponds to TRBD1 (5 bases). With 8 bases removed from V and 7 bases from J, the gap between germline ends came to 21 bases. Germline CDR1 reads LNHDA; CDR2 reads SQIVND (reference sequence). The CDR3 is 15 amino acids. CDR3: CASVAGPGGVQPQHF. The CDR3, as DNA: TGTGCCAGTGTGGCGGGGCCCGGGGGGGTCCAGCCCCAGCATTTT.